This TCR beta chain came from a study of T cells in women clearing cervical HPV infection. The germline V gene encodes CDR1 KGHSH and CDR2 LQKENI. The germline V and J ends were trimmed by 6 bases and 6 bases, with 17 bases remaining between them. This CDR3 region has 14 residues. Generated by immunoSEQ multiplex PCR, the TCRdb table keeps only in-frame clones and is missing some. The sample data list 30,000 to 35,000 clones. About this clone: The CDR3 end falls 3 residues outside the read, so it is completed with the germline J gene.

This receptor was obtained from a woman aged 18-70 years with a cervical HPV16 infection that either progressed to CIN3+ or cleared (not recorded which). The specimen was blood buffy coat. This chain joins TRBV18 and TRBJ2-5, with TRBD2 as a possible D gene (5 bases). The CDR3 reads CASSPNPGWKTQYF. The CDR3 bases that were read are TGTGCCAGCTCCCCGAACCCGGGGTGGAAGACC. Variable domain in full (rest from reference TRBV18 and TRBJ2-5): NAGVMQNPRHLVRRRGQEARLRCSPMKGHSHVYWYRQLPEEGLKFMVYLQKENIIDESGMPKERFSAEFPKEGPSILRIQQVVRGDSAAYFCASSPNPGWKTQYFGPGTRLLVL.